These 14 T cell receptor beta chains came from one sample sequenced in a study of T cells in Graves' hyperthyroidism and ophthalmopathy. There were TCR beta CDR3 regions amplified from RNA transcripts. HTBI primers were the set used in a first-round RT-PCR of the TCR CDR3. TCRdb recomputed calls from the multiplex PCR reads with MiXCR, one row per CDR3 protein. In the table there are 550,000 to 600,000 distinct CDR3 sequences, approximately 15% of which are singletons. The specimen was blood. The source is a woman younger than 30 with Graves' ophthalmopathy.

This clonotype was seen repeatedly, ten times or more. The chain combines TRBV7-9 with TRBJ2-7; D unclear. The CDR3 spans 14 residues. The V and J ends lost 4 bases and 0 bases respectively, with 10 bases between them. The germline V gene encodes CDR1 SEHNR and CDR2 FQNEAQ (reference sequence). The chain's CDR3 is CASSSGHTSYEQYF. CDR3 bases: TGTGCCAGCAGCTCTGGGCATACCTCCTACGAGCAGTACTTC.

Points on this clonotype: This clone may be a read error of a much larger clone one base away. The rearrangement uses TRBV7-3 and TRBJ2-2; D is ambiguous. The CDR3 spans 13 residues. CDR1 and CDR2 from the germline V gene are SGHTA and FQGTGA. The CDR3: CASSRANTAELFF. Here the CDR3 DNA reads TGTGCCAGCAGCCGAGCGAACACCGCGGAGCTGTTTTTT. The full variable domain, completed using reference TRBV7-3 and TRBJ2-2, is GAGVSQTPSNKVTEKGKYVELRCDPISGHTALYWYRQSLGQGPEFLIYFQGTGAADDSGLPNDRFFAVRPEGSVSTLKIQRTERGDSAVYLCASSRANTAELFFGEGSRLTVL.

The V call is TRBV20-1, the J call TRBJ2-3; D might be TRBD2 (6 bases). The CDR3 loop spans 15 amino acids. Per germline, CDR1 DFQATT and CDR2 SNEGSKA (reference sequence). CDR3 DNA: TGCAGACCTAATCCGTCCGGGACTAGCACAGATACGCAGTATTTT. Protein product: CRPNPSGTSTDTQYF.

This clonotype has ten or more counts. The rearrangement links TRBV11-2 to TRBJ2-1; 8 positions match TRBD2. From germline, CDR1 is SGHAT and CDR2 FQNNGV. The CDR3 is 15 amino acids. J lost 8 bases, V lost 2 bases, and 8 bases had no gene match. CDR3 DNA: TGTGCCAGCAGCTTAAGTACTAGCGGTCTCCATGAGCAGTTCTTC. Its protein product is CASSLSTSGLHEQFF.

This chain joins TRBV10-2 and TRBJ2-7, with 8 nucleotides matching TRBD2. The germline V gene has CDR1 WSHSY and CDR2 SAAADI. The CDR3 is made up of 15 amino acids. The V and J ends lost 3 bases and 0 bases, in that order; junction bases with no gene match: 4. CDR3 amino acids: CASSEQREFSYEQYF. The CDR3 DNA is TGCGCCAGCAGTGAACAGCGGGAGTTCTCCTACGAGCAGTACTTC.

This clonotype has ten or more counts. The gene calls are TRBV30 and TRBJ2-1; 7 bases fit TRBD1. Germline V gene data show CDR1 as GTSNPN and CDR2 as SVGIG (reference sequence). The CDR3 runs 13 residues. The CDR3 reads CAKGAGSYNEQFF. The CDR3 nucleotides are TGTGCTAAGGGGGCGGGCAGTTACAATGAGCAGTTCTTC.

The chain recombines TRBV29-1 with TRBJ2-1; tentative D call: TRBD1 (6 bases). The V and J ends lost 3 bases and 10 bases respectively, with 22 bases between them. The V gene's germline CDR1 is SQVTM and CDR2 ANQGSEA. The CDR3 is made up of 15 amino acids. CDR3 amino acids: CSVDGTPERPSEQFF. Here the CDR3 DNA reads TGCAGCGTTGACGGGACACCCGAGCGTCCAAGCGAGCAGTTCTTC.

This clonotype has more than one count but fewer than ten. Here the CDR3 reads CASSQELVRSSGANVLTF. The CDR3 region has the DNA TGCGCCAGCAGCCAAGAGCTCGTGAGGAGCTCTGGGGCCAACGTCCTGACTTTC. The rearrangement links TRBV4-3 to TRBJ2-6; no firm D call. The V gene's germline CDR1 is LGHNA and CDR2 YSLEER. The CDR3 totals 18 residues. Trimming shortened V by 0 bases and J by 0 bases, and 12 bases separated the two germline ends.

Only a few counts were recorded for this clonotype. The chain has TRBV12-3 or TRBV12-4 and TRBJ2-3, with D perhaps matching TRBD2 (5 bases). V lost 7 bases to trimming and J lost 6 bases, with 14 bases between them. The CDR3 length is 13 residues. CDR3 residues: CASKYQGGDTQYF. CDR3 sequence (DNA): TGTGCCAGCAAATATCAAGGCGGGGATACGCAGTATTTT.

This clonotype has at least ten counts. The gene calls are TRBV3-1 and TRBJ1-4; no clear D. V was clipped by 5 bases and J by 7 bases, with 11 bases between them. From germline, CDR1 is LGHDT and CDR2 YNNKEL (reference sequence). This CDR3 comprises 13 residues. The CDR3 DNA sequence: TGTGCCAGCAGCACAAAGAGTCGTGAAAAACTGTTTTTT. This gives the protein CASSTKSREKLFF. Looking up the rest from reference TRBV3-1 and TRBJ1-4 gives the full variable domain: DTAVSQTPKYLVTQMGNDKSIKCEQNLGHDTMYWYKQDSKKFLKIMFSYNNKELIINETVPNRFSPKSPDKAHLNLHINSLELGDSAVYFCASSTKSREKLFFGSGTQLSVL.

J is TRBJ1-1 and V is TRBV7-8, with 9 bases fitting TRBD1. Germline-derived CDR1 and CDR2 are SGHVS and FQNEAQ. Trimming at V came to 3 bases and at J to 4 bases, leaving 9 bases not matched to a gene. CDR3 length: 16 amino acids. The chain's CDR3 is CASSFPPGQGSTEAFF. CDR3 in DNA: TGTGCCAGCAGCTTCCCGCCGGGACAGGGAAGCACTGAAGCTTTCTTT.

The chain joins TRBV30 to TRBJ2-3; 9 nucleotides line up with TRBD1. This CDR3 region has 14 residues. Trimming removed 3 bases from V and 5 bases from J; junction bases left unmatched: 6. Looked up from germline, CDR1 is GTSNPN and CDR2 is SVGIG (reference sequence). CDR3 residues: CAWRPPDRGDTQYF. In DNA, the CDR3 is TGTGCCTGGAGGCCCCCGGACAGGGGAGATACGCAGTATTTT.

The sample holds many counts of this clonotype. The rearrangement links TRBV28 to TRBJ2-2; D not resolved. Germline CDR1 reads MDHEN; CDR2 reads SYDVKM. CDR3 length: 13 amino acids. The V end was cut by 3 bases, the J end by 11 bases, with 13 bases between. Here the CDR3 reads CASSFPRQSELFF. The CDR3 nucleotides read TGTGCCAGCAGTTTCCCCAGGCAATCCGAGCTGTTTTTT.

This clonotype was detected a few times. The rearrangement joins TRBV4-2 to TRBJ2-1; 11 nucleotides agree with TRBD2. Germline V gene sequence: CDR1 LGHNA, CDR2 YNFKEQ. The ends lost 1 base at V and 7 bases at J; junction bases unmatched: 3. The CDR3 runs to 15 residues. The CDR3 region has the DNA TGTGCCAGCAGCCAAGGACTAGCGGGACGGAATGAGCAGTTCTTC. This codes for CASSQGLAGRNEQFF.